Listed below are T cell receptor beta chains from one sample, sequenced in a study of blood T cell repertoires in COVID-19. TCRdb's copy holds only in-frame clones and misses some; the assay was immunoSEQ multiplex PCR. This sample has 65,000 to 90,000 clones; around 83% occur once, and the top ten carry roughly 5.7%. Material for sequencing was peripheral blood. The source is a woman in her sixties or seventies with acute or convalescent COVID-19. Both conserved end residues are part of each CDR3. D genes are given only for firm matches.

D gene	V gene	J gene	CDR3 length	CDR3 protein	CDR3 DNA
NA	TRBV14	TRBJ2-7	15	CASSQDIGGDYEQYF	TGTGCCAGCAGCCAAGATATCGGCGGGGACTACGAGCAGTACTTC
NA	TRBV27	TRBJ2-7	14	CASSWGQSKYEQYF	TGTGCCAGCAGTTGGGGGCAGAGCAAATACGAGCAGTACTTC
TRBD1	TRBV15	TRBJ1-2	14	CATSGQGFMDGYTF	TGTGCCACCAGCGGACAGGGGTTTATGGATGGCTACACCTTC
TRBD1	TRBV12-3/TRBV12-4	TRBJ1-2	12	CASSLRQGGYTF	TGTGCCAGCAGTCTACGACAGGGAGGCTACACCTTC
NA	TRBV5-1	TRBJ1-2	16	CASSSDPQGPNYGYTF	TGCGCCAGCAGCTCCGATCCACAGGGACCTAACTATGGCTACACCTTC
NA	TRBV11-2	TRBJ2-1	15	CASSLETGSYNEQFF	TGTGCCAGCAGCTTAGAGACAGGCTCCTACAATGAGCAGTTCTTC
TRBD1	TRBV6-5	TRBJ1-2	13	CASSYLDRAGYTF	TGTGCCAGCAGTTACCTTGACAGGGCTGGCTACACCTTC
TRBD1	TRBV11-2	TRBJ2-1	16	CASSRFGTEPSNEQFF	TGTGCCAGCAGCCGGTTTGGGACAGAGCCCAGCAATGAGCAGTTCTTC
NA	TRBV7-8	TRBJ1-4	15	CASSHWGGLEEKLFF	TGTGCCAGCAGCCACTGGGGAGGACTTGAAGAAAAACTGTTTTTT
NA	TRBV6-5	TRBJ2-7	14	CASSYGGSIYEQYF	TGTGCCAGCAGTTACGGGGGCAGCATCTACGAGCAGTACTTC
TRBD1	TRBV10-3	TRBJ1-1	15	CAISQGARVNTEAFF	TGTGCCATCAGTCAGGGGGCAAGGGTGAACACTGAAGCTTTCTTT
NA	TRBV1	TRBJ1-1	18	CTSSQRDSIICLNTEAFF	TGCACCAGCAGCCAAAGGGACAGCATCATATGTTTGAACACTGAAGCTTTCTTT
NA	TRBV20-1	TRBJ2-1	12	CSASGRGNEQFF	TGCAGTGCTAGTGGCAGGGGTAATGAGCAGTTCTTC
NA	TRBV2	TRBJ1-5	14	CASSAGYSNQPQHF	TGTGCCAGCAGTGCAGGCTATAGCAATCAGCCCCAGCATTTT